A single sample is the source of the 2 T cell receptor beta chains below, sequenced in a study of blood T cells in healthy people across ages. For the second PCR, which ran for about 7 to 11 cycles, a sample-barcoded 5' primer and a J-beta primer mix were used. TCRdb used MiXCR to reprocess the 5' RACE reads, holding one entry per CDR3 protein. This sample has about 930,000 distinct CDR3 sequences, with just under 30% found just once. These sequences were also reported in another study, on T cells of mothers and their children.

Sequences were obtained from blood. Every receptor here comes from a woman between 40 and 55 years old in good health.

The chain uses TRBV3-1 and TRBJ1-2, with D hard to call. V lost 3 bases and J lost 2, with 13 bases in between. The germline gives CDR1 LGHDT, CDR2 YNNKEL (reference sequence). The CDR3 consists of 15 residues. The CDR3 sequence is CASSHPGGRNYGYTF. In nucleotides, the CDR3 is TGTGCCAGCAGCCACCCCGGAGGTAGAAACTATGGCTACACCTTC.

This rearrangement joins TRBV20-1 to TRBJ2-3; D is uncertain. V lost 6 bases and J 6 bases, leaving 10 bases between the germline ends. The CDR3 loop spans 11 amino acids. Germline CDR1 reads DFQATT; CDR2 reads SNEGSKA (reference sequence). CDR3: CSAPSWDTQYF. The CDR3 region has the DNA TGCAGTGCCCCGAGCTGGGATACGCAGTATTTT.